The entry below gives a single TCR beta chain sequence along with its context. This sample stems from a study of blood T cell repertoires in COVID-19. In the study overall: T cells, B-cell-depleted T cells, or PBMCs provided the cDNA or gDNA that served as material.

Source study methods: Estimated nucleated cell counts came from reference gene primer amplification. The data were produced by immunoSEQ multiplex PCR, yet TCRdb's version contains in-frame clones alone and is incomplete. Clone size and the V and J calls come from that table; the DNA yielded D and trimming. The repertoire holds 250,000 to 350,000 clones, about 84% seen once, with under 2% in the top ten. The CDR3 extends over 14 amino acids. The germline V and J ends were trimmed by 2 bases and 0 bases, with 5 bases remaining between them. Germline V gives CDR1 SGHRS, CDR2 YFSETQ. The chain couples TRBV5-1 to TRBJ1-4; no clear D gene. Sequences were obtained from peripheral blood. The sequence was obtained from a woman between 50 and 59 years old with acute or convalescent COVID-19. The CDR3, as DNA: TGCGCCAGCAGCTTAACTGCAACTAATGAAAAACTGTTTTTT. This encodes CASSLTATNEKLFF.